These T cell receptor beta chains were read from a single sample in a study of blood T cell repertoires in COVID-19. Generated by immunoSEQ multiplex PCR, the TCRdb table keeps only in-frame clones and is missing some. Among 250,000 to 350,000 clones, nearly 90% were seen once, and the ten largest hold 0.8% to 1%. Sequenced sample: PBMCs or T cells enriched from blood (not recorded which). These receptor sequences come from a woman aged 25 to 45 who had recovered from COVID-19. Both conserved end residues are trimmed from each CDR3. Rows give clone size only sometimes, using once, few, many, or a class for an expanded clone.

>TRBV4-1|-|TRBJ1-2
ASSSTNYGYT
>TRBV7-2|-|TRBJ1-1
ASSLQGLNTEAF
>TRBV18|-|TRBJ2-1
ASSPLAGFSDSYNEQF
>TRBV27|-|TRBJ1-5
ASSLSRVNQPQH
>TRBV27|-|TRBJ1-5
ASGGWTSGGSGNQPQH
>TRBV5-5|-|TRBJ1-2
ASSLRPRPDRGDYGYT
>TRBV6-4|-|TRBJ2-2
ASRADRATGELF
>TRBV2|-|TRBJ1-5
ASSHDGNQPQH
>TRBV9|-|TRBJ1-2
ASSPIGQGANNYGYT
>TRBV5-6|-|TRBJ2-2
ASSEIHEQVVGELF
>TRBV7-8|-|TRBJ2-2
ASSVAEGSNTGELF
>TRBV10-3|-|TRBJ2-3
AISGASVGTDTQY
>TRBV5-5|-|TRBJ2-3
ASSPLGADTQY
>TRBV11-2|-|TRBJ2-7
ASSLEAGYEQY
>TRBV19|-|TRBJ1-4
ASSIRQGGEKLF
>TRBV28|-|TRBJ1-1
ASSGTPDTEAF
>TRBV9|-|TRBJ2-7
ASSGSGRDGYEQY
>TRBV30|-|TRBJ2-2
AWSNNRAHTGELF
>TRBV7-2|few|TRBJ1-1
ASSSRVGDTEAF
>TRBV7-3|-|TRBJ1-5
ASSQPGQGPGQPQH
>TRBV27|-|TRBJ1-2
ASSGTGGYGYT
>TRBV4-3|-|TRBJ2-3
ASSQDRTSGGIDTQY